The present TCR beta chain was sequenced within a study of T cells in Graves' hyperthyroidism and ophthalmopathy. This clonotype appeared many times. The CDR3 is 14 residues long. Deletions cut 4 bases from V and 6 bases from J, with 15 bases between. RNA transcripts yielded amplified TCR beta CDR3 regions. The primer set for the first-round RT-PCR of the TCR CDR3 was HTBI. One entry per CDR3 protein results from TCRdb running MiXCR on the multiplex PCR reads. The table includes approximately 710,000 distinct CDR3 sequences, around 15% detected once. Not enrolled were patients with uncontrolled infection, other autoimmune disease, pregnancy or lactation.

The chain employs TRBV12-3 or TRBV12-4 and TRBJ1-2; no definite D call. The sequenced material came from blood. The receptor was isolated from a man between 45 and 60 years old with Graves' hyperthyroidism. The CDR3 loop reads CASSSVASFDGYTF. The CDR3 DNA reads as TGTGCCAGCAGTTCCGTTGCGAGTTTTGATGGCTACACCTTC.